This entry concerns a single T cell receptor (beta chain). Its antigen is not identified. Germline CDR1 and CDR2: SGHTA and FQGNSA. V was trimmed by 2 bases and J by 6 bases, leaving 17 bases between them. The CDR3 loop spans 15 amino acids. The data belong to a study of T-cell memory formation after mild COVID-19. As for the study in general: Across donors, TCR clusters were largely donor specific.

The study's findings and limits: Second-wave clones that peaked on day 37 lacked confirmed SARS-CoV-2 specificity. There were some responding clones in pre-infection memory, which suggested that cross-reactive memory had joined.

The 5'RACE method, run with constant-segment primers, produced TCR alpha and TCR beta cDNA libraries (carrying sample barcodes and UMIs). MiXCR was run by TCRdb on the 5' RACE reads, yielding one entry per CDR3 protein. Here the sample spans 150,000 to 200,000 distinct CDR3 sequences, roughly 20% being singletons. Sequenced input: PBMCs or a T cell subset sorted from them (not recorded which). The chain couples TRBV7-2 to TRBJ2-7; D is unresolved. This clonotype was sampled from a man between 18 and 35 years old who had mild COVID-19 (a few samples of this study predate the infection). Cell type and time point are not known. CDR3 nucleotide sequence: TGTGCCAGCAGCTTAAACCGGGCAAAGAACAGCGAGCAGTACTTC. This encodes CASSLNRAKNSEQYF.